The rows below give T cell receptor beta chains drawn from one sample of a study of blood T cell repertoires in COVID-19. The protocol was immunoSEQ multiplex PCR, while the TCRdb copy is restricted to in-frame clones and leaves out a portion. Among 150,000 to 190,000 clones listed, approximately 92% were seen once. Sequencing was done on a sample of peripheral blood. The receptors here all came from a middle-aged woman with acute or convalescent COVID-19. The conserved cysteine and the conserved F or W are not part of the CDR3 here.

v_gene	len	j_gene	CDR3aa
TRBV6-5	10	TRBJ2-7	ASSLQGGEQY
TRBV24-1	10	TRBJ2-1	ATASEHNEQF
TRBV28	14	TRBJ2-1	ASAGLAGISYNEQF
TRBV2	13	TRBJ2-1	AGGEQGATNNEQF
TRBV7-6	13	TRBJ1-1	ASSSMHDRQGQTA
TRBV6-4	14	TRBJ1-2	ASSDSGQGLRHGYT
TRBV4-1	13	TRBJ2-3	ASSQASASTDTQY
TRBV24-1	14	TRBJ1-5	ATSSTGTGDNQPQH
TRBV10-3	13	TRBJ2-6	AISETGIGANVLT
TRBV7-9	10	TRBJ2-5	ASSFSQETQY
TRBV12-5	12	TRBJ2-7	ASGRSGGANEQY
TRBV9	14	TRBJ2-6	ASSEQGRSGANVLT
TRBV6-5	14	TRBJ1-5	ASSSHKTNSNQPQH
TRBV6-5	12	TRBJ1-5	ASAGSMGNQPQH
TRBV6-1	13	TRBJ2-7	ASSEYGTGPYEQY
TRBV9	12	TRBJ1-2	ASSDLQGNYGYT
TRBV4-2	17	TRBJ2-3	ASSQRTALGQESTDTQY
TRBV18	16	TRBJ1-1	ASSPRGTGSTGNTEAF
TRBV21-1	13	TRBJ2-3	ASSILADLTDTQY
TRBV5-1	13	TRBJ1-5	ASSETGFRNQPQH
TRBV28	14	TRBJ1-4	ASSLPTTGSREKLF
TRBV18	13	TRBJ1-1	ASSPAGSMDTEAF
TRBV10-3	11	TRBJ1-5	AIRGQWDQPQH
TRBV14	12	TRBJ2-7	ASSSTGTVYEQY
TRBV2	13	TRBJ2-2	ASSFNRGNTGELF
TRBV5-8	12	TRBJ1-4	ASSSGVSGEKLF
TRBV2	14	TRBJ2-1	ASSEEGAGAYNEQF
TRBV10-3	12	TRBJ2-1	AISGQATDNEQF
TRBV29-1	11	TRBJ1-2	SVEDTVLVGYT
TRBV27	13	TRBJ2-7	ASSLRLAGVREQY
TRBV19	11	TRBJ1-1	ATLRTGQTEAF
TRBV30	9	TRBJ2-5	AWSVSETQY
TRBV6-4	13	TRBJ2-3	ASSRELGNTDTQY
TRBV3-1/TRBV3-2	17	TRBJ2-1	ASSQSGLAGGFTTNEQF
TRBV5-1	13	TRBJ2-7	ASSSGTETSYEQY
TRBV2	13	TRBJ1-1	ASRDRTGGNTEAF
TRBV30	10	TRBJ1-1	AWDRVKPEAF
TRBV11-3	18	TRBJ2-1	ASSLDMIAGGPGADNEQF